The 24 T cell receptor beta chains listed next were all sequenced from one sample in a study of CD8+CD57+ T cells in acquired aplastic anemia. Both TCR beta VDJ combination and CDR3 sequence profiling were carried out. Genomic DNA was the template for this profiling. Via MiXCR, TCRdb re-called the reads, giving one row per CDR3 protein. This sample has a few hundred thousand distinct CDR3 sequences, with 65% to 90% found just once. Whoever was chosen for sequencing had shown CD8+CD57+ cell expansion by flow cytometry. Sequenced sample: sorted CD4+, CD8+, or CD8+CD57+ T cells (not recorded which) from PBMCs. The origin of the receptors is a human donor with aplastic anemia.

The count of this clonotype is one. One end of the junction does not line up with germline, which may come from a read error. The rearrangement joins TRBV2 to TRBJ1-1; D is undetermined. The CDR3 is 14 residues long. CDR1 and CDR2 from the germline V gene are SNHLY and FYNNEI. CDR3 sequence reads: CASRKAYSNKPEHF. CDR3 coding DNA: TGTGCCAGCAGAAAGGCGTATAGCAACAAGCCCGAGCACTTT.

The chain carries TRBV2 and TRBJ2-1; possibly TRBD1 or TRBD2 for D (5 bases each). Germline V CDR1 and CDR2: SNHLY, FYNNEI. The V end was cut by 6 bases, the J end by 8 bases, with 23 bases between. There are 16 residues in the CDR3. The CDR3 reads CASSVQRAGAGDEQFF. The CDR3 coding sequence is TGTGCCAGCAGCGTTCAAAGAGCCGGGGCAGGCGATGAGCAGTTCTTC.

The V call is TRBV15, the J call TRBJ2-7; D is uncertain. CDR1 is LNHNV, CDR2 YYDKDF, per germline (reference sequence). CDR3 size: 18 residues. CDR3 nucleotides: TGTGCCAGCAGCTGTCGGTCAGACGGAACAGCCCTGTACTACGAGCAGTACGTC. Amino acids: CASSCRSDGTALYYEQYV.

The chain carries TRBV5-4 and TRBJ2-7; 7 bases line up with TRBD1. The CDR3 extends over 18 amino acids. Looked up from germline, CDR1 is SGHNT and CDR2 is YYREEE (reference sequence). Here the CDR3 DNA reads TGCGCCAGCAGCGGTGATCCAGACGGGACAGCCCTTTCCTACGAGCAGTACGTC. Translating gives CASSGDPDGTALSYEQYV.

The V and J genes are TRBV7-9 and TRBJ1-5; 9 bases fit TRBD1. Germline CDR1 is SEHNR and CDR2 is FQNEAQ (reference sequence). The CDR3 extends over 17 amino acids. J was trimmed by 2 bases and V by 4 bases; bases with no gene match: 9. The DNA for the CDR3 is TGTGCCAGCAGCTCCCCGACAGGGGGTGTGGGCAATCAGCCCCAGCATTTT. This translates into CASSSPTGGVGNQPQHF.

J is TRBJ2-7 and V is TRBV20-1; D could derive from TRBD1 or TRBD2 (5 bases each). This CDR3 is 16 amino acids long. Germline assignment: CDR1 DFQATT and CDR2 SNEGSKA (reference sequence). V shed 6 bases and J shed 3 bases, with 24 bases lying between them. The CDR3 region is CSADGKAGSLVYEQYV. The CDR3 coding sequence is TGCAGTGCCGATGGAAAAGCAGGGAGTTTAGTCTACGAGCAGTACGTC.

The chain uses TRBV19 and TRBJ1-1, with 9 bases matching TRBD1. The CDR3 totals 15 residues. Germline CDR1 is LNHDA and CDR2 is SQIVND (reference sequence). Trimming took 8 bases from V and 3 from J; bases not matched to a gene: 10. CDR3 protein: CASRTGGIKDTEAFF. The CDR3 nucleotides are TGTGCCAGTCGAACAGGGGGCATTAAGGACACTGAAGCTTTCTTT. Combining the CDR3 with reference TRBV19 and TRBJ1-1 gives the whole variable domain DGGITQSPKYLFRKEGQNVTLSCEQNLNHDAMYWYRQDPGQGLRLIYYSQIVNDFQKGDIAEGYSVSREKKESFPLTVTSAQKNPTAFYLCASRTGGIKDTEAFFGQGTRLTVV.

The chain uses TRBV10-3 and TRBJ1-1; possible D gene TRBD1, 5 bases. Trimming cost V 0 bases and J 3 bases, with 8 bases left between them. The CDR3 length is 14 residues. Germline V lookup: CDR1 ENHRY, CDR2 SYGVKD. The CDR3 nucleotides read TGTGCCATCAGTGAGTCGGGGCAACACACTGAAGCTTTCTTT. This encodes CAISESGQHTEAFF.

The rearrangement joins TRBV2 to TRBJ2-5, with TRBD2 matching over 7 bases. This CDR3 contains 12 residues. Unmatched junction bases numbered 7, after V lost 7 bases and J lost 8 bases. Germline CDR1 and CDR2: SNHLY and FYNNEI. CDR3 region: CASMLGGNTQYF. The CDR3 DNA sequence: TGTGCCAGCATGCTGGGGGGGAACACCCAGTACTTC.

A word on this clonotype: Given the absence of the conserved phenylalanine or tryptophan at the CDR3 end, a read error is likely. The limits of the CDR3 on the DNA are not certain, so only TCRdb's listed CDR3 is given. This chain connects TRBV7-9 to TRBJ2-1; the table's D call TRBD2 went unverified against the DNA. Looked up from germline, CDR1 is SEHNR and CDR2 is FQNEAQ (reference sequence). Including both end residues, the CDR3 is 13 amino acids long. CDR3 region: CAYEVAAYQEKFY.

The rearrangement joins TRBV5-4 to TRBJ2-2; D is unresolved. The CDR3 runs to 16 residues. The V end lost 4 bases, the J end lost 2 bases, and 15 bases lay between the germline ends. CDR1 is SGHNT and CDR2 is YYREEE in the germline V gene (reference sequence). The CDR3 reads CASSVWSADNTGELFF. The CDR3 bases are TGTGCCAGCAGCGTGTGGAGCGCAGATAACACCGGGGAGCTGTTTTTT.

This clonotype has a single count. The CDR3 carries no conserved terminal phenylalanine or tryptophan, so it likely arises from a read error. No DNA is shown, since the ends of the CDR3 on it are uncertain; the CDR3 is the one TCRdb lists. The rearrangement uses TRBV7-2 and TRBJ1-2; the listed D gene, TRBD1, was not tested against the DNA. Germline V gene lookup returns CDR1 SGHTA and CDR2 FQGNSA. Ends included, the CDR3 has 13 residues. The CDR3 here is CASSTSGGVSYDQ.

For this clonotype: No conserved phenylalanine or tryptophan is present at the end of the CDR3, so a read error is the likely explanation. The limits of the CDR3 on the DNA are not certain, so only TCRdb's listed CDR3 is given. The chain employs TRBV7-3 and TRBJ2-4; the D call of TRBD2 is as the table states it, not checked on the DNA. Counting both end residues, the CDR3 totals 12 amino acids. The germline V gene has CDR1 SGHTA and CDR2 FQGTGA. The CDR3 sequence: CASGGAGNIHNY.

Concerning this clonotype itself: The conserved phenylalanine or tryptophan normally closing the CDR3 is absent here, so this likely arose from a read error. The chain uses TRBV7-9 and TRBJ2-3; D is ambiguous. The length of the CDR3 is 13 residues. Germline CDR1 SEHNR, CDR2 FQNEAQ (reference sequence). V lost 1 base to trimming and J lost 11 bases, with 13 bases between them. In nucleotides, the CDR3 is TGTGCCAGCAGCTTAGGCAACCAGCACCAGCAGTATGGT. Translation gives CASSLGNQHQQYG.

This chain joins TRBV5-4 and TRBJ2-3; D uncertain. Trimming removed 2 bases from V and 6 bases from J, with 13 bases in between. Germline V gene data show CDR1 as SGHNT and CDR2 as YYREEE (reference sequence). The length of the CDR3 is 14 residues. The CDR3 DNA is TGTGCCAGCAGCTTTATCGATGGTCCCGATACGCAGTATTTT. Its translation: CASSFIDGPDTQYF.

The chain employs TRBV11-1 and TRBJ2-3; a weak D match, TRBD2 (5 bases). This CDR3 is built from 13 residues. Germline V gene sequence: CDR1 SGHAT, CDR2 FQDESV (reference sequence). V lost 5 bases to trimming and J lost 3 bases, with 9 bases between them. CDR3 sequence reads: CASSISGTDTQYF. The CDR3 region has the DNA TGTGCCAGCAGCATCAGCGGAACAGATACGCAGTATTTT.

The CDR3 reads CASSLEVQGASAFF. The CDR3 DNA reads TGTGCCAGCAGCTTAGAAGTCCAGGGGGCTTCGGCTTTCTTT. The gene calls are TRBV7-9 and TRBJ1-1, with TRBD1 matching 8 bases. The CDR3 length is 14 residues. Germline V gives CDR1 SEHNR, CDR2 FQNEAQ (reference sequence). The trim removed 1 base at V and 11 bases at J, leaving 9 bases unmatched.

CDR3 sequence (DNA): TGTGCCAGCAGCTTTCAAAGAAGCGGGGGGAATTATCAGCTCCACTTT. Translation gives CASSFQRSGGNYQLHF. The chain has TRBV7-9 and TRBJ1-6; tentatively, D is TRBD1 (5 bases). Between the trimmed V and J ends, which lost 3 bases and 16 bases, there was a span of 25 bases. The CDR3 totals 16 residues. Germline V gene sequence: CDR1 SEHNR, CDR2 FQNEAQ (reference sequence).

Turning to this clonotype: At one end, the junction sequence differs from germline, possibly due to a read error. CDR3 sequence reads: CASSLARGHAPQYF. Here the CDR3 DNA reads TGTGCCAGCAGCTTGGCCAGAGGGCATGCACCCCAGTACTTT. V gene TRBV7-2 combines with J gene TRBJ2-3; D possibly corresponds to TRBD2 (5 bases). Per germline, CDR1 SGHTA and CDR2 FQGNSA. The CDR3 runs to 14 residues. Drawing the rest from reference TRBV7-2 and TRBJ2-3, the complete variable domain is GAGVSQSPSNKVTEKGKDVELRCDPISGHTALYWYRQSLGQGLEFLIYFQGNSAPDKSGLPSDRFSAERTGGSVSTLTIQRTQQEDSAVYLCASSLARGHAPQYFGPGTRLTVL.

Of note for this clonotype: Since no conserved phenylalanine or tryptophan closes the CDR3, a read error is the likely cause. It is unclear where the CDR3 begins or ends on the DNA, so no DNA is shown, and the CDR3 is as TCRdb lists it. CDR3 amino acids: CASGSGSTANEKL. The rearrangement joins TRBV7-2 to TRBJ2-3; the table calls TRBD1, which could not be checked here. The CDR3 is 13 residues long, counting both termini. Germline-derived CDR1 and CDR2 are SGHTA and FQGNSA.

V gene TRBV2 combines with J gene TRBJ1-2; D remains ambiguous. This CDR3 is built from 15 residues. Looked up from germline, CDR1 is SNHLY and CDR2 is FYNNEI. Deletions cut 4 bases from V and 3 bases from J, with 15 bases between. The CDR3 DNA reads TGTGCCAGCAGTGTGGGTCGGGCGGAGTACTATGGCTACACCTTC. Its translation is CASSVGRAEYYGYTF.

V usage is TRBV5-6 and J usage is TRBJ2-7, with D perhaps assigned TRBD1 or TRBD2 (5 bases each). The CDR3 runs 18 residues. V gave up 2 bases and J gave up 1 base, with 22 bases separating them. Looked up from germline, CDR1 is SGHDT and CDR2 is YYEEEE. This CDR3 reads CASSFHRDGPVLSYEQYV. CDR3 sequence (DNA): TGTGCCAGCAGCTTTCATCGGGACGGGCCAGTACTTTCCTACGAGCAGTACGTC.

On this clonotype itself: The junction departs from the called germline gene at one end, perhaps through a read error. The CDR3 spells CASSDGGTHDTHF. The CDR3 DNA sequence: TGTGCCAGCAGCGACGGGGGAACTCACGATACGCATTTT. J is TRBJ2-3 and V is TRBV7-8; the D gene is possibly TRBD2 (6 bases). The CDR3 runs to 13 residues. CDR1 and CDR2 from the germline V gene are SGHVS and FQNEAQ.

The chain is built from TRBV7-3 and TRBJ2-7; D might be TRBD2 (5 bases). The CDR3 runs 15 residues. Per germline, CDR1 SGHTA and CDR2 FQGTGA. Trimming left V 2 bases short and J 13 bases short, with 24 bases between. For the CDR3, the DNA is TGTGCCAGCAGCTTAGCGGGCAGTCCCGCTACGCAGTATTACGTC. It specifies CASSLAGSPATQYYV.